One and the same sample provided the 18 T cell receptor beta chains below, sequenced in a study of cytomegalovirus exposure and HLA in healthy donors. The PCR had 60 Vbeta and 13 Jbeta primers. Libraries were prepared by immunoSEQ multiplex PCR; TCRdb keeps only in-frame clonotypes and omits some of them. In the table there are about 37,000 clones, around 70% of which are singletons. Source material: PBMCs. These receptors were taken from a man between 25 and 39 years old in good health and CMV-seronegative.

Here the CDR3 reads CASSQDRREGYEQYF. CDR3 in DNA: TGCGCCAGCAGCCAAGATCGGCGGGAGGGCTACGAGCAGTACTTC. The genes are TRBV4-1 and TRBJ2-7; 9 nucleotides line up with TRBD2. The CDR3 runs to 15 residues. Germline-derived CDR1 and CDR2 are MGHRA and YSYEKL. The V gene end was trimmed by 0 bases and the J gene end by 3 bases; junction bases not matched to a gene: 3.

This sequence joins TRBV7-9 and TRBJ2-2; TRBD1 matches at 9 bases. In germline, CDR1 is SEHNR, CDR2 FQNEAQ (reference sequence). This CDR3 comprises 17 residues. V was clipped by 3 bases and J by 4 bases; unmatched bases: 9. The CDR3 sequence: CASSLSRVQGATGELFF. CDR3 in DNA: TGTGCCAGCAGCTTGTCGAGGGTACAGGGGGCCACCGGGGAGCTGTTTTTT.

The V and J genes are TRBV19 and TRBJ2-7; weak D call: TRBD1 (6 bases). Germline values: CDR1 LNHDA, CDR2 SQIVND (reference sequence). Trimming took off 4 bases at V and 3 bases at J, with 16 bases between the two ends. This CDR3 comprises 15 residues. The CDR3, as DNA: TGTGCCAGTAGTAAACAGGGACCTCCCAACTACGAGCAGTACTTC. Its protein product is CASSKQGPPNYEQYF.

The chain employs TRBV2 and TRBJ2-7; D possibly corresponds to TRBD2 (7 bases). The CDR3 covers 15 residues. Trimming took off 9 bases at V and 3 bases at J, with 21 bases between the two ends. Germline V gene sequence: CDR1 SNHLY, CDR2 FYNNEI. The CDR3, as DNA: TGTGCCAGTGTCGGAGGGGGGGCCAGGGTCTACGAGCAGTACTTC. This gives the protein CASVGGGARVYEQYF. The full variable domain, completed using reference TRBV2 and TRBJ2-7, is EPEVTQTPSHQVTQMGQEVILRCVPISNHLYFYWYRQILGQKVEFLVSFYNNEISEKSEIFDDQFSVERPDGSNFTLKIRSTKLEDSAMYFCASVGGGARVYEQYFGPGTRLTVT.

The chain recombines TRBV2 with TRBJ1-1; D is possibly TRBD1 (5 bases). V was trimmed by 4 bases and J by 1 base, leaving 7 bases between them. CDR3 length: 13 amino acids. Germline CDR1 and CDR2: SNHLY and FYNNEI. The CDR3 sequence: CASSGQTNTEAFF. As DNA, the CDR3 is TGTGCCAGCAGTGGACAGACGAACACTGAAGCTTTCTTT.

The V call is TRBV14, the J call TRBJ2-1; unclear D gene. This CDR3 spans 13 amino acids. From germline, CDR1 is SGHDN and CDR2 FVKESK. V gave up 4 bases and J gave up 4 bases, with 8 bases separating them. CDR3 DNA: TGTGCCAGCAGCCGACCGGGTTACAATGAGCAGTTCTTC. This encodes CASSRPGYNEQFF.

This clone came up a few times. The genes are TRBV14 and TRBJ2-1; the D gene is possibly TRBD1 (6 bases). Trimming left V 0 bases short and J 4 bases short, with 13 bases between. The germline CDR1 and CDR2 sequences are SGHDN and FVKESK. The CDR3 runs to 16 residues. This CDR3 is CASSQDQSDSYNEQFF. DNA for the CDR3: TGTGCCAGCAGCCAAGATCAATCGGACAGTTACAATGAGCAGTTCTTC.

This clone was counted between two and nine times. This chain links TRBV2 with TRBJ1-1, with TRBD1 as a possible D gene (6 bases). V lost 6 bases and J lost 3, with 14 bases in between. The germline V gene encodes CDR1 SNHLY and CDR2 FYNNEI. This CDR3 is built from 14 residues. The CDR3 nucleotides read TGTGCCAGCAGAGGGACAACTCGGGACACTGAAGCTTTCTTT. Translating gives CASRGTTRDTEAFF.

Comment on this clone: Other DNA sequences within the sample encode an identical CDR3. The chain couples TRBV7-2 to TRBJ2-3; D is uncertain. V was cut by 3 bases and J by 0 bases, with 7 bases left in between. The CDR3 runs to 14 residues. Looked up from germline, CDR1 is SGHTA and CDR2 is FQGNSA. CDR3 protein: CASSFSGSTDTQYF. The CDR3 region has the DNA TGTGCCAGCAGCTTTTCGGGTAGCACAGATACGCAGTATTTT. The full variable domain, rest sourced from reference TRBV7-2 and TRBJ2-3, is GAGVSQSPSNKVTEKGKDVELRCDPISGHTALYWYRQSLGQGLEFLIYFQGNSAPDKSGLPSDRFSAERTGGSVSTLTIQRTQQEDSAVYLCASSFSGSTDTQYFGPGTRLTVL.

The CDR3 reads CATSREASGSETQYF. The CDR3 region has the DNA TGTGCCACCAGCAGAGAGGCGAGCGGGAGTGAGACCCAGTACTTC. V and J are TRBV15 and TRBJ2-5, with TRBD2 matching over 8 bases. Trimming removed 0 bases from V and 5 bases from J; junction bases left unmatched: 5. The CDR3 is 15 residues long. CDR1 is LNHNV and CDR2 is YYDKDF in the germline V gene (reference sequence).

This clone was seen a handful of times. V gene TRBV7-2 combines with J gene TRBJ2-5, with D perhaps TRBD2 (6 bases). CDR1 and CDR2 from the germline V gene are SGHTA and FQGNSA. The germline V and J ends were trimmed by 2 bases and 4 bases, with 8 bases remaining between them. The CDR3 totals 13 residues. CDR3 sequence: CASSLMGGETQYF. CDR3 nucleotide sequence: TGTGCCAGCAGCTTAATGGGGGGAGAGACCCAGTACTTC.

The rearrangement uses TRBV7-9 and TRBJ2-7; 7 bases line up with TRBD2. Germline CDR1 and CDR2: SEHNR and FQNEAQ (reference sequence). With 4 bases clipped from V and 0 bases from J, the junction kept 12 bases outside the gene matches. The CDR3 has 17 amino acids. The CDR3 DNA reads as TGTGCCAGCAGCTCCGGGACCCTAGCGGAGACCTCCTACGAGCAGTACTTC. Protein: CASSSGTLAETSYEQYF.

The CDR3, as DNA: TGTGCCAGCAGGCCGTCACTGGGAGATCAGCCCCAGCATTTT. Protein product: CASRPSLGDQPQHF. V usage is TRBV6-6 and J usage is TRBJ1-5; D is ambiguous. The CDR3 spans 14 residues. The ends were cut back, 6 bases at V and 5 bases at J, with 14 bases in the middle. From germline, CDR1 is MNHNY and CDR2 SVGAGI (reference sequence).

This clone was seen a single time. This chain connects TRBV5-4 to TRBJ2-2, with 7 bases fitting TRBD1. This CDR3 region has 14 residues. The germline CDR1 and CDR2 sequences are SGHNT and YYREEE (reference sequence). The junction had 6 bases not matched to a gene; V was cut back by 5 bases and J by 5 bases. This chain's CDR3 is CASRGGAGTGELFF. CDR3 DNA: TGTGCCAGCAGAGGGGGCGCAGGAACCGGGGAGCTGTTTTTT. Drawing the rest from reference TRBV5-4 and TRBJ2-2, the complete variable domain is ETGVTQSPTHLIKTRGQQVTLRCSSQSGHNTVSWYQQALGQGPQFIFQYYREEENGRGNFPPRFSGLQFPNYSSELNVNALELDDSALYLCASRGGAGTGELFFGEGSRLTVL.

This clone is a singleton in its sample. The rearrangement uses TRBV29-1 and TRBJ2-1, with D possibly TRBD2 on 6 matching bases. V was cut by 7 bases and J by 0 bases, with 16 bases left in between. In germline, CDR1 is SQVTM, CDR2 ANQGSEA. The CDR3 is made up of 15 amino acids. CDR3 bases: TGCAGCGGGTGGGGGACTCCCGGCTCCTACAATGAGCAGTTCTTC. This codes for CSGWGTPGSYNEQFF.

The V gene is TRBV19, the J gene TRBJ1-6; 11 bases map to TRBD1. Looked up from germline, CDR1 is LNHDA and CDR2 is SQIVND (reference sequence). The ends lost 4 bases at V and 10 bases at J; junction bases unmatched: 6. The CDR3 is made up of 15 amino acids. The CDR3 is CASSTGTGGVSPLHF. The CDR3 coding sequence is TGTGCCAGTAGTACCGGGACAGGGGGTGTGTCACCCCTCCACTTT.

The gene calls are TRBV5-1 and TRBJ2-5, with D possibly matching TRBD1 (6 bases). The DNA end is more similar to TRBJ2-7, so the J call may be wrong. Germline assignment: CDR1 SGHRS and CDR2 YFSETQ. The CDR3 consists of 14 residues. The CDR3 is CASSLQGDTYEQYF. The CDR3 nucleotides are TGCGCCAGCAGCTTACAGGGAGACACCTACGAGCAGTACTTC.

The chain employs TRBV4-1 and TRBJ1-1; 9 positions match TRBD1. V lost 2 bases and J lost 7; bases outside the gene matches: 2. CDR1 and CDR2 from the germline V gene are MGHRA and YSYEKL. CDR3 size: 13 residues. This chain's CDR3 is CASSQTGGGEAFF. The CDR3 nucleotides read TGCGCCAGCAGCCAAACAGGGGGCGGTGAAGCTTTCTTT.